These T cell receptor beta chains were read from a single sample in a study of long-term antiretroviral therapy in people with HIV. Sequenced by immunoSEQ multiplex PCR; TCRdb stores in-frame clones only, minus some. The profile shows tens of thousands of clones, about 95% of them singletons. Sequenced here: unsorted PBMCs, sampled more than 6 years after starting antiretroviral therapy. Receptor source: a man aged 30 to 45 with HIV. CDR3s include the opening cysteine and the closing phenylalanine or tryptophan. The D gene is left open where the match is weak. A clone size is listed for some rows: how often the clone was seen (once, few, many), or a class if it is expanded.

d_gene	abundance	v_gene	j_gene	CDR3aa	CDR3nt
TRBD2	.	TRBV5-4	TRBJ2-7	CASSHGPSGRSSYEQYF	TGTGCCAGCAGTCACGGGCCTAGCGGGAGGAGCTCCTACGAGCAGTACTTC
.	.	TRBV4-3	TRBJ2-3	CASSQTRADTQYF	TGCGCCAGCAGCCAAACCCGCGCGGATACGCAGTATTTT
.	once	TRBV25-1	TRBJ1-1	CASSEGGPSNTEAFF	TGTGCCAGCAGTGAAGGAGGACCCTCGAACACTGAAGCTTTCTTT
.	once	TRBV6-5	TRBJ2-7	CASSLGLIYEQYF	TGTGCCAGCAGTTTGGGACTGATCTACGAGCAGTACTTC
TRBD1	.	TRBV19	TRBJ1-4	CASRRTGVNEKLFF	TGTGCCAGTAGACGGACAGGGGTTAATGAAAAACTGTTTTTT
.	.	TRBV5-1	TRBJ2-3	CASSLVAGTTDTQYF	TGCGCCAGCAGCTTGGTGGCGGGGACTACAGATACGCAGTATTTT
.	.	TRBV6-1	TRBJ1-4	CASSEATSDLNEKLFF	TGTGCCAGCAGTGAAGCCACGTCAGACCTTAATGAAAAACTGTTTTTT
.	.	TRBV9	TRBJ2-1	CASSVAGLSYNEQFF	TGTGCCAGCAGCGTAGCCGGTCTCTCCTACAATGAGCAGTTCTTC
.	.	TRBV2	TRBJ1-4	CARRDGDTKKLFF	TGTGCCAGGAGGGACGGAGACACCAAAAAACTGTTTTTT
.	.	TRBV30	TRBJ1-4	CAWSGGDEKLFF	TGTGCCTGGAGTGGGGGGGATGAAAAACTGTTTTTT
TRBD2	.	TRBV30	TRBJ2-7	CAHGPSGSHEQYF	TGTGCGCACGGCCCTAGCGGGAGCCACGAGCAGTACTTC
TRBD1	.	TRBV11-2	TRBJ2-7	CASSLVGQGYEQYF	TGTGCCAGCAGCTTAGTGGGACAGGGTTACGAGCAGTACTTC
.	.	TRBV15	TRBJ1-1	CATSRFSSWTTEAFF	TGTGCCACCAGCAGATTCTCTAGTTGGACCACTGAAGCTTTCTTT
TRBD1	.	TRBV4-3	TRBJ2-1	CASSQGTGEENEQFF	TGCGCCAGCAGCCAAGGGACAGGGGAAGAAAATGAGCAGTTCTTC
.	.	TRBV4-3	TRBJ1-1	CASSARGAEAFF	TGCGCCAGCAGCGCGAGGGGGGCTGAAGCTTTCTTT
TRBD1	.	TRBV6-4	TRBJ2-3	CASRSPGQGGSCGDTQYF	TGTGCCAGCAGAAGTCCGGGACAGGGGGGGTCTTGCGGAGATACGCAGTATTTT
.	.	TRBV4-2	TRBJ2-1	CASSQEKWDFGEQFF	TGTGCCAGCAGCCAAGAAAAGTGGGACTTTGGAGAGCAGTTCTTC
.	.	TRBV9	TRBJ2-3	CASSVEGGTTDTQYF	TGTGCCAGCAGCGTAGAGGGGGGAACCACAGATACGCAGTATTTT
TRBD1	.	TRBV7-3	TRBJ1-2	CASSPLGGDGYTF	TGTGCCAGCAGCCCCCTAGGGGGCGACGGCTACACCTTC
TRBD2	.	TRBV5-1	TRBJ2-7	CASRPTSGNYEQYF	TGCGCCAGCAGACCGACTAGCGGGAACTACGAGCAGTACTTC
TRBD2	.	TRBV6-1	TRBJ2-1	CASSEGSGSSNEQFF	TGTGCCAGCAGTGAAGGCAGCGGGAGCTCCAATGAGCAGTTCTTC
.	once	TRBV15	TRBJ1-5	CATSRDRRASTQNQPQHF	TGTGCCACCAGCAGAGATCGCAGGGCCTCTACCCAAAATCAGCCCCAGCATTTT
TRBD1	.	TRBV7-9	TRBJ2-2	CASEPSYRGGNTGELFF	TGTGCCAGCGAGCCTTCTTACAGGGGTGGAAACACCGGGGAGCTGTTTTTT